The present entry profiles one T cell receptor beta chain with its context. As yet, its antigen is unknown. These data are taken from a study of OX40 agonist ivuxolimab in advanced cancers. Overall study results and limits: It was also the case that some nonresponders had low normalized T-cell clonal expansion.

Assay used: immunoSEQ multiplex PCR; TCRdb lists only in-frame clones, some missing. The repertoire includes more than 40,000 clones, about 80% of them detected once, and around 2% sits in the top ten. The V gene's germline CDR1 is MGHRA and CDR2 YSYEKL. The J segment lost 0 bases and the V segment lost 0 bases, leaving 9 bases of the junction unmatched. The CDR3 is 20 amino acids. The chain recombines TRBV4-1 with TRBJ2-2; TRBD2 agrees at 11 bases. The input for sequencing was CD4+ or CD8+ T cells sorted from blood, taken in a trial of the OX40 agonist ivuxolimab. This TCR was sampled from an adult with an advanced solid tumor such as melanoma, head and neck, liver or kidney cancer. CDR3 sequence (DNA): TGCGCCAGCAGCCAAGATCCCCTAGCGGGAGGAGGGGCGAACACCGGGGAGCTGTTTTTT. Residues: CASSQDPLAGGGANTGELFF.